This T cell receptor beta chain emerged from a study of shared clonotypes between healthy human individuals. Study results and limitations: Rarefaction indicated that sorted-subset sequencing remained incomplete although depth was large. Generation probability values for non-shared clonotypes were lower than those for clonotypes shared by all four donors. Several donors held approximately 4.6% of naive CD4 clonotypes in common.

This CDR3 has 16 amino acids. Germline V lookup: CDR1 SGHRS, CDR2 YFSETQ. J lost 2 bases, V lost 3 bases, and 9 bases had no gene match. Notes on this clone: Its antigen is unknown.

Profiling relied on immunoSEQ multiplex PCR, and the TCRdb table lists in-frame clones only, not all of them. The profile covers around 720,000 clones, with around 73% appearing a single time and around 2% taken by the ten largest. There were only Caucasian adults among the donors, and all lived in Nashville, Tennessee. The sequencing input was memory CD4+ T cells sorted from blood. As for subset: CD45RA-negative fraction. V gene TRBV5-1 combines with J gene TRBJ2-7, with 9 positions matching TRBD1. The clonotype originates from a woman aged 25 to 39 in good health. CDR3 bases: TGCGCCAGCAGCTCCGGGACAGGGACTTCAACCTACGAGCAGTACTTC. This encodes CASSSGTGTSTYEQYF. Supplemented by reference TRBV5-1 and TRBJ2-7, the full variable domain reads KAGVTQTPRYLIKTRGQQVTLSCSPISGHRSVSWYQQTPGQGLQFLFEYFSETQRNKGNFPGRFSGRQFSNSRSEMNVSTLELGDSALYLCASSSGTGTSTYEQYFGPGTRLTVT.